This note documents a single T cell receptor (beta chain) sequence. The V gene's germline CDR1 is SQVTM and CDR2 ANQGSEA. V was shortened by 1 base and J by 5 bases, with 10 bases between the two germline ends. CDR3 length: 13 amino acids. Sequencing was performed with immunoSEQ multiplex PCR; in TCRdb, only in-frame clones are kept and a portion is missing. This repertoire shows approximately 240,000 clones, over 60% found once; its top ten account for around 10%. This entry belongs to a study of shared clonotypes between healthy human individuals. The source is a young man in good health. Specimen: memory CD4+ T cells sorted from blood. Regarding subset: CD45RA-negative fraction. This chain uses TRBV29-1 with TRBJ2-3; D remains ambiguous. CDR3 region: CSVEGGFRDTQYF. The CDR3 region has the DNA TGCAGCGTTGAAGGAGGTTTTAGAGATACGCAGTATTTT.